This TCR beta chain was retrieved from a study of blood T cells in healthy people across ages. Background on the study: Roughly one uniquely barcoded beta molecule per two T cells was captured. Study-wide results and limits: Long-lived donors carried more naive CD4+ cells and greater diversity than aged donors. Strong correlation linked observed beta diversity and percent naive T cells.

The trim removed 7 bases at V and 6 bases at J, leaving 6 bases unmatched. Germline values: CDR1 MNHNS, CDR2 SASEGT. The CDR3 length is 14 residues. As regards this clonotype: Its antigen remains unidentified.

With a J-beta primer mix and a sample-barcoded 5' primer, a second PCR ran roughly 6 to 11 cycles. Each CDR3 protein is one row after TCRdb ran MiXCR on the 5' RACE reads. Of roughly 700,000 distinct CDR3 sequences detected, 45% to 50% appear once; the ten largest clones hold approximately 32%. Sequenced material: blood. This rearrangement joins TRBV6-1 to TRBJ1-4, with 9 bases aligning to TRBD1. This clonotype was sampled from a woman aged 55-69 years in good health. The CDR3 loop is CASTMGQGYEKLFF. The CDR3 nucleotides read TGTGCCAGCACCATGGGACAGGGCTATGAAAAACTGTTTTTT.